These T cell receptor beta chains were read from a single sample in a study of CD8+ T cells in alopecia areata. The repertoire was sequenced with immunoSEQ multiplex PCR; TCRdb's copy has only in-frame clones and lacks some. The sample shows 75,000 to 100,000 clones, less than 50% of them seen only once. Sequencing was carried out using CD4+ T cells sorted from blood. The origin of the receptors is a human donor with alopecia areata. Each CDR3 is given with its conserved first and last residue. A D gene is named only where the DNA matches it firmly. Rows give clone size only sometimes, using once, few, many, or a class for an expanded clone.

D gene: TRBD2
CDR3 length: 19
J gene: TRBJ2-3
V gene: TRBV7-9
clone size: .
CDR3 protein: CASSFGRRSGGAPTDTQYF
CDR3 DNA: TGTGCCAGCAGCTTCGGTCGACGGAGCGGGGGGGCTCCCACAGATACGCAGTATTTT

D gene: TRBD2
CDR3 length: 20
J gene: TRBJ2-1
V gene: TRBV14
clone size: few
CDR3 protein: CASSQGASGRAQKRMDEQFF
CDR3 DNA: TGTGCCAGCAGCCAAGGAGCTAGCGGGAGGGCCCAAAAACGGATGGATGAGCAGTTCTTC

D gene: .
CDR3 length: 15
J gene: TRBJ1-1
V gene: TRBV5-6
clone size: .
CDR3 protein: CASSLGASGSTEAFF
CDR3 DNA: TGTGCCAGCAGCTTGGGCGCCTCGGGAAGCACTGAAGCTTTCTTT

D gene: TRBD2
CDR3 length: 14
J gene: TRBJ2-7
V gene: TRBV5-1
clone size: .
CDR3 protein: CASSLIGGAYEQYF
CDR3 DNA: TGCGCCAGCAGCTTGATTGGGGGGGCCTACGAGCAGTACTTC

D gene: TRBD2
CDR3 length: 14
J gene: TRBJ2-5
V gene: TRBV29-1
clone size: .
CDR3 protein: CSVDGGGAGETQYF
CDR3 DNA: TGCAGCGTTGACGGCGGGGGGGCCGGGGAGACCCAGTACTTC

D gene: .
CDR3 length: 14
J gene: TRBJ2-5
V gene: TRBV5-1
clone size: .
CDR3 protein: CASSFGTAADPLNF
CDR3 DNA: TGCGCCAGCAGCTTCGGTACGGCGGCAGACCCCTTAAACTTC

D gene: .
CDR3 length: 14
J gene: TRBJ2-7
V gene: TRBV6-6
clone size: medium-sized
CDR3 protein: CASSYSTSAPEQYF
CDR3 DNA: TGTGCCAGCAGTTACTCGACTTCAGCCCCGGAGCAGTACTTC

D gene: .
CDR3 length: 13
J gene: TRBJ1-5
V gene: TRBV18
clone size: .
CDR3 protein: CASSPQTNQPQHF
CDR3 DNA: TGTGCCAGCTCACCCCAAACCAATCAGCCCCAGCATTTT

D gene: .
CDR3 length: 15
J gene: TRBJ2-5
V gene: TRBV23-1
clone size: .
CDR3 protein: CASSQRLACQETQYF
CDR3 DNA: TGCGCCAGCAGTCAACGCCTAGCGTGCCAAGAGACCCAGTACTTC

D gene: TRBD2
CDR3 length: 13
J gene: TRBJ2-1
V gene: TRBV5-6
clone size: .
CDR3 protein: CASRTSGNFGQFF
CDR3 DNA: TGTGCCAGCAGGACTAGCGGGAATTTTGGGCAGTTCTTC

D gene: .
CDR3 length: 13
J gene: TRBJ1-2
V gene: TRBV4-1
clone size: .
CDR3 protein: CASSQQQGYGYTF
CDR3 DNA: TGCGCCAGCAGCCAGCAACAGGGTTATGGCTACACCTTC

D gene: .
CDR3 length: 13
J gene: TRBJ2-3
V gene: TRBV30
clone size: .
CDR3 protein: CAWVGTWGDTQYF
CDR3 DNA: TGTGCCTGGGTTGGGACTTGGGGGGATACGCAGTATTTT

D gene: .
CDR3 length: 12
J gene: TRBJ2-2
V gene: TRBV11-2
clone size: .
CDR3 protein: CASSLVSGKLFF
CDR3 DNA: TGTGCCAGCAGCTTAGTTTCGGGGAAATTGTTTTTT

D gene: TRBD1
CDR3 length: 15
J gene: TRBJ1-4
V gene: TRBV29-1
clone size: few
CDR3 protein: CSVEDLRTGSEKLFF
CDR3 DNA: TGCAGCGTTGAAGATCTCCGGACAGGGAGTGAAAAACTGTTTTTT